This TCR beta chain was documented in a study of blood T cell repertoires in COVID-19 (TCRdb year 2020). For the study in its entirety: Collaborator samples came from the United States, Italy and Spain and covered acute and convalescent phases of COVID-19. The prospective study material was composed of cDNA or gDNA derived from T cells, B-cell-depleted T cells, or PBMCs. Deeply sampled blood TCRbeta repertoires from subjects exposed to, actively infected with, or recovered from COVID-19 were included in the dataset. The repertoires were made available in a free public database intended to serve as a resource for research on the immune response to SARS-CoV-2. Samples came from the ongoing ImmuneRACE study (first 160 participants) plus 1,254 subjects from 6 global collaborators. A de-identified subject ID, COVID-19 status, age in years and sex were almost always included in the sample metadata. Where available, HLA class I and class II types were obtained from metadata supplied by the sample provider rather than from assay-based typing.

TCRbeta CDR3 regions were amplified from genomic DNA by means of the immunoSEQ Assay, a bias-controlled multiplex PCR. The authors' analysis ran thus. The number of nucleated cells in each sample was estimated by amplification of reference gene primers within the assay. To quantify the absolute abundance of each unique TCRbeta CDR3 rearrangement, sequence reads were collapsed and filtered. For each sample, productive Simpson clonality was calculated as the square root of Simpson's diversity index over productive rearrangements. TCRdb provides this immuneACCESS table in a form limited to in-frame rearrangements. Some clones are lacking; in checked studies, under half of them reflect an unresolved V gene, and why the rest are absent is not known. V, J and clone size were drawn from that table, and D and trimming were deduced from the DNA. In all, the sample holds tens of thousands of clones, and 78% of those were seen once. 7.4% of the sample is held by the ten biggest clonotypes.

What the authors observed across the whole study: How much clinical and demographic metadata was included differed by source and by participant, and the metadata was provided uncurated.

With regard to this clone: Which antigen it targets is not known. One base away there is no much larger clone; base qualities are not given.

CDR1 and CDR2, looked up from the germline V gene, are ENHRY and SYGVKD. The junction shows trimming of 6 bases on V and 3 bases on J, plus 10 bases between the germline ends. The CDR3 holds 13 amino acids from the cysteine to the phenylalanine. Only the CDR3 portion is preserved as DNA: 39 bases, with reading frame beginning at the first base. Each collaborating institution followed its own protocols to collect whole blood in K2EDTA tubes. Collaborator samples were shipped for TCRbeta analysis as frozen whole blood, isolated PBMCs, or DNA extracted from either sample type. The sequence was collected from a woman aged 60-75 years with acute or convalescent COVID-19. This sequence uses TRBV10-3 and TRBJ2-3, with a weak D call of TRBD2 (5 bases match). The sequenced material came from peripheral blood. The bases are TGTGCCATCAGGGACGGGGAGACAGATACGCAGTATTTT. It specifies CAIRDGETDTQYF.